The 5 T cell receptor beta chains below were found in one sample sequenced in a study of blood T cell repertoires in COVID-19. Sequencing was performed with immunoSEQ multiplex PCR; in TCRdb, only in-frame clones are kept and a portion is missing. The sample records hundreds of thousands of clones, around 86% being singletons. Material: peripheral blood. These receptors originate from a woman under 40 with active or convalescent COVID-19.

The genes are TRBV3-1 (or the pseudogene TRBV3-2) and TRBJ2-7, with TRBD1 identical over 7 bases. Germline CDR1 and CDR2: LGHDT and YNNKEL (reference sequence). With V trimmed by 4 bases and J by 5 bases, 11 bases remained unmatched. The CDR3 totals 15 residues. For the CDR3, the DNA is TGTGCCAGCAGCCCCGCCGGGGACAGAGGGAACGAGCAGTACTTC. Its protein product is CASSPAGDRGNEQYF.

The V call is TRBV4-2, the J call TRBJ2-7; 8 bases fit TRBD1. This CDR3 is built from 16 residues. Germline assignment: CDR1 LGHNA and CDR2 YNFKEQ. V lost 0 bases and J lost 4; bases outside the gene matches: 8. The CDR3 region is CASSQECGQGKYEQYF. The CDR3 DNA is TGTGCCAGCAGCCAAGAGTGTGGACAGGGTAAGTACGAGCAGTACTTC.

The V gene is TRBV5-1, the J gene TRBJ2-5, with 10 nucleotides matching TRBD2. Germline assignment: CDR1 SGHRS and CDR2 YFSETQ. The CDR3 is 15 amino acids. V trimming: 7 bases; J trimming: 4 bases; junction bases outside the gene matches: 10. CDR3 bases: TGCGCCAGCCACGCCGGGACTAGCGTGGGAGAGACCCAGTACTTC. As protein: CASHAGTSVGETQYF. Together with reference TRBV5-1 and TRBJ2-5, the CDR3 gives the full variable domain: KAGVTQTPRYLIKTRGQQVTLSCSPISGHRSVSWYQQTPGQGLQFLFEYFSETQRNKGNFPGRFSGRQFSNSRSEMNVSTLELGDSALYLCASHAGTSVGETQYFGPGTRLLVL.

The chain is built from TRBV27 and TRBJ2-7; maybe TRBD2 (5 bases). Germline-derived CDR1 and CDR2 are MNHEY and SMNVEV (reference sequence). This CDR3 spans 13 amino acids. V was shortened by 2 bases and J by 4 bases, with 9 bases between the two germline ends. The CDR3 spells CASSLVGEYEQYF. The CDR3 DNA sequence: TGTGCCAGCAGTTTAGTTGGGGAGTACGAGCAGTACTTC.

V and J are TRBV2 and TRBJ1-1; no clear D. V was trimmed by 5 bases and J by 4 bases, leaving 14 bases between them. The CDR3 extends over 14 amino acids. Germline values: CDR1 SNHLY, CDR2 FYNNEI. CDR3 sequence (DNA): TGTGCCAGCAGTCAAAATACCCCAGGCACTGAAGCTTTCTTT. It is translated as CASSQNTPGTEAFF.